This entry lists 2 T cell receptor beta chains sequenced from one sample in a study of Graves' ophthalmopathy and Graves' hyperthyroidism. Amplification of TCR beta CDR3 regions used RNA transcripts. The library came from an HTBI-primed first-round RT-PCR and a second-round multiplex PCR. TCRdb passed the multiplex PCR reads through MiXCR, listing each CDR3 protein once. The data hold some 370,000 distinct CDR3 sequences, with about 18% observed a single time. Sequencing used peripheral blood. These receptors were obtained from an adult woman with stable Graves' hyperthyroidism.

Many counts were recorded for this clonotype. The chain has TRBV6-1 and TRBJ1-5; 8 nucleotides line up with TRBD1. The CDR3 is made up of 18 amino acids. Germline-derived CDR1 and CDR2 are MNHNS and SASEGT. V lost 2 bases to trimming and J lost 0 bases; unmatched junction nucleotides: 9. The chain's CDR3 is CASSESTGGPYSNQPQHF. CDR3 nucleotide sequence: TGTGCCAGCAGTGAATCCACAGGGGGGCCATATAGCAATCAGCCCCAGCATTTT.

This clonotype occurred many times. One end of the junction varies from germline; a read error may be responsible. The chain has TRBV12-3 or TRBV12-4 and TRBJ2-7; D gene unclear. This CDR3 has 9 residues. Written as DNA, the CDR3 is TGTGCCAGCAGTTTGATAGAAAACTTC. Its protein product is CASSLIENF.